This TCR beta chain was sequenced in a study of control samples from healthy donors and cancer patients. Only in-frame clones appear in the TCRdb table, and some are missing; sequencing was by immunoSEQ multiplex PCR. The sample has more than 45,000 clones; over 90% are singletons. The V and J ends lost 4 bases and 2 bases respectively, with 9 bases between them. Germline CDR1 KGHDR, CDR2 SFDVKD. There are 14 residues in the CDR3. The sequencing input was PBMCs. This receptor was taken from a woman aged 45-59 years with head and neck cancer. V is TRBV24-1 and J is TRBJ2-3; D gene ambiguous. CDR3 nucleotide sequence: TGTGCCACCAGTGAGTATACTACCACAGATACGCAGTATTTT. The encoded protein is CATSEYTTTDTQYF.